The 11 T cell receptor beta chains presented below share a single source sample, sequenced in a study of Graves' ophthalmopathy and Graves' hyperthyroidism. CDR3 regions of TCR beta were amplified from RNA transcripts. An initial RT-PCR round employing HTBI primers preceded a second-round multiplex PCR. TCRdb passed the multiplex PCR reads through MiXCR, listing each CDR3 protein once. The sample comprises nearly 400,000 distinct CDR3 sequences, about 17% of which are singletons, and 1.6% rests with the top ten. Sequencing was done on a sample of peripheral blood. The source is a woman aged 18-29 years with Graves' ophthalmopathy.

Many counts were recorded for this clonotype. The chain links TRBV7-2 to TRBJ2-7; 10 bases are a match to TRBD1. CDR3 length: 15 residues. From germline, CDR1 is SGHTA and CDR2 FQGNSA. After removal of 5 bases from V and 3 bases from J, the junction contained 7 bases not matched to a gene. The CDR3 nucleotides read TGTGCCAGCAGCCTCACTGGGGACAGGGGCTACGAGCAGTACTTC. Protein product: CASSLTGDRGYEQYF.

A single count supports this clonotype. The chain links TRBV6-5 to TRBJ1-2; D not resolved. CDR3 size: 11 residues. The germline V gene encodes CDR1 MNHEY and CDR2 SVGAGI. With 2 bases removed from V and 8 bases from J, the gap between germline ends came to 6 bases. CDR3 sequence reads: CASSYEGGYTF. CDR3 DNA: TGTGCCAGCAGTTACGAGGGAGGCTACACCTTC.

The table lists this clonotype with many counts. V usage is TRBV12-3 or TRBV12-4 and J usage is TRBJ1-5; 7 bases map to TRBD1. With V trimmed by 6 bases and J by 7 bases, 12 bases remained unmatched. The CDR3 has 15 amino acids. This CDR3 is CASSSGLQGGQPQHF. The CDR3 nucleotides are TGTGCCAGCAGCAGCGGCCTTCAGGGGGGGCAGCCCCAGCATTTT.

This clonotype was counted ten times or more. This rearrangement joins TRBV6-1 to TRBJ2-5; maybe TRBD1 (6 bases). The germline gives CDR1 MNHNS, CDR2 SASEGT. CDR3 length equals 14 residues. Trimming cost V 6 bases and J 4 bases, with 15 bases left between them. CDR3 in amino acids: CASSPTGNRETQYF. The CDR3 nucleotides are TGTGCCAGCAGCCCCACAGGGAACCGAGAGACCCAGTACTTC.

This clonotype was picked up many times. This chain joins TRBV9 and TRBJ1-1; D gene uncertain. Trimming took 2 bases from V and 5 from J, leaving 13 bases between them. The CDR3 runs to 14 residues. Germline assignment: CDR1 SGDLS and CDR2 YYNGEE. CDR3 sequence reads: CASSVAGAETEAFF. As DNA, the CDR3 is TGTGCCAGCAGCGTGGCCGGCGCGGAGACTGAAGCTTTCTTT.

The gene calls are TRBV19 and TRBJ2-7; 7 nucleotides match TRBD2. Trimming removed 5 bases from V and 0 bases from J; junction bases left unmatched: 7. Germline loops: CDR1 LNHDA, CDR2 SQIVND (reference sequence). The CDR3 totals 15 residues. Here the CDR3 reads CASSPGRGVSYEQYF. The CDR3 DNA reads as TGTGCCAGTAGTCCGGGCCGGGGGGTCTCCTACGAGCAGTACTTC.

This clonotype was detected ten times or more. The chain is built from TRBV5-5 and TRBJ2-7; tentative D call: TRBD2 (5 bases). This CDR3 contains 14 residues. Per the germline V gene, CDR1 is SGHKS and CDR2 is YYEKEE (reference sequence). V dropped 0 bases and J dropped 4 bases, with 11 bases sitting between them. The CDR3 DNA is TGTGCCAGCAGCTTGGGGATTCGGGGATACGAGCAGTACTTC. It is translated as CASSLGIRGYEQYF. The whole variable domain, filled in from reference TRBV5-5 and TRBJ2-7, reads DAGVTQSPTHLIKTRGQQVTLRCSPISGHKSVSWYQQVLGQGPQFIFQYYEKEERGRGNFPDRFSARQFPNYSSELNVNALLLGDSALYLCASSLGIRGYEQYFGPGTRLTVT.

This clonotype was recorded at least ten times. The V gene is TRBV7-2, the J gene TRBJ2-4; 7 positions match TRBD1. Per the germline V gene, CDR1 is SGHTA and CDR2 is FQGNSA. This CDR3 is built from 17 residues. Germline trimming cut 1 base from V and 1 base from J; bases unmatched to any gene: 7. The CDR3 sequence: CASSLVSEQGAKNIQYF. The CDR3 DNA sequence: TGTGCCAGCAGCTTAGTATCTGAACAGGGGGCCAAAAACATTCAGTACTTC.

This clonotype was seen repeatedly, ten times or more. The chain has TRBV11-2 and TRBJ2-7; D possibly corresponds to TRBD1 (5 bases). Germline loops: CDR1 SGHAT, CDR2 FQNNGV. V gave up 5 bases and J gave up 7 bases, with 21 bases separating them. This CDR3 contains 15 residues. The CDR3 sequence: CASSPRPGPHREQYF. The CDR3 DNA sequence: TGTGCCAGCAGCCCCCGGCCAGGGCCCCATCGGGAGCAGTACTTC. The full variable domain, its missing parts supplied by reference TRBV11-2 and TRBJ2-7, is EAGVAQSPRYKIIEKRQSVAFWCNPISGHATLYWYQQILGQGPKLLIQFQNNGVVDDSQLPKDRFSAERLKGVDSTLKIQPAKLEDSAVYLCASSPRPGPHREQYFGPGTRLTVT.

The V gene is TRBV24-1, the J gene TRBJ1-5; D gene uncertain. V lost 4 bases and J 6 bases, leaving 15 bases between the germline ends. This CDR3 spans 15 amino acids. Germline V gene lookup returns CDR1 KGHDR and CDR2 SFDVKD. The CDR3 here is CATSDPRILGQPQHF. CDR3 bases: TGTGCCACCAGTGACCCGAGGATCCTTGGTCAGCCCCAGCATTTT.

The V and J genes are TRBV6-1 and TRBJ1-1; 7 bases align to TRBD1. The CDR3 has 14 amino acids. J gave up 7 bases and V 7 bases, and 12 bases lay outside the gene matches. Germline V gene sequence: CDR1 MNHNS, CDR2 SASEGT. The DNA of the CDR3 is TGTGCCAGCAACCCCAGGGGGGGGCAGGGTGAAGCTTTCTTT. Translation gives CASNPRGGQGEAFF.